This T cell receptor (beta chain) was sequenced during a study of Ad26.COV2.S vaccination and SARS-CoV-2 variants. About the study: The trial was COV1001 and the donor's arm was Ad26.COV2.S. Dosing was one shot or two shots 56 days apart. General study results and limits: Individuals receiving vaccine had higher spike-specific TCR breadth than placebo recipients did.

CDR3 length: 13 residues. Trimming cost V 0 bases and J 5 bases, with 8 bases left between them. Germline lookup yields CDR1 SGHRS and CDR2 YFSETQ. To note about this clone: Its target is not known.

Sequencing used immunoSEQ multiplex PCR; TCRdb keeps in-frame clones, though not all of them. Among fewer than 400,000 clones listed, about 88% were seen once. The treatment is: about 20 received Ad26.COV2.S at low or high dose, single or two shots; about five received placebo; per-sample allocation not given. The samples were gathered on day 63 after the first injection of vaccine or placebo. V gene TRBV5-1 combines with J gene TRBJ2-5; no firm D call. The source material was peripheral blood, sampled in a trial of Ad26.COV2.S vaccine versus placebo. The receptor's source is a person between 18 and 60 years old who received the Ad26.COV2.S COVID-19 vaccine or a placebo. CDR3 nucleotides: TGCGCCAGCAGCTTGGAGGTTTTGGAGACCCAGTACTTC. Amino acids: CASSLEVLETQYF. Full variable domain (outside the CDR3, taken from reference TRBV5-1 and TRBJ2-5): KAGVTQTPRYLIKTRGQQVTLSCSPISGHRSVSWYQQTPGQGLQFLFEYFSETQRNKGNFPGRFSGRQFSNSRSEMNVSTLELGDSALYLCASSLEVLETQYFGPGTRLLVL.